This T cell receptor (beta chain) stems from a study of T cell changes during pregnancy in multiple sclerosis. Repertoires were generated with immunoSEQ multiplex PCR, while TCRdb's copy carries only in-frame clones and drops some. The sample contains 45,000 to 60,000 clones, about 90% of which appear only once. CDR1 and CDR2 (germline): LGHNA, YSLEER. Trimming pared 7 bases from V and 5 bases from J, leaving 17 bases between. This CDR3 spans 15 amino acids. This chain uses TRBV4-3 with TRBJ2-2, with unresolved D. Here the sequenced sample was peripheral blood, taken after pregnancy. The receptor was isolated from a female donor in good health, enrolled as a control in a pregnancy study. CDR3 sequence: CASKSTYYLTGELFF. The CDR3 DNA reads TGCGCCAGCAAGTCCACATACTATTTAACCGGGGAGCTGTTTTTT.